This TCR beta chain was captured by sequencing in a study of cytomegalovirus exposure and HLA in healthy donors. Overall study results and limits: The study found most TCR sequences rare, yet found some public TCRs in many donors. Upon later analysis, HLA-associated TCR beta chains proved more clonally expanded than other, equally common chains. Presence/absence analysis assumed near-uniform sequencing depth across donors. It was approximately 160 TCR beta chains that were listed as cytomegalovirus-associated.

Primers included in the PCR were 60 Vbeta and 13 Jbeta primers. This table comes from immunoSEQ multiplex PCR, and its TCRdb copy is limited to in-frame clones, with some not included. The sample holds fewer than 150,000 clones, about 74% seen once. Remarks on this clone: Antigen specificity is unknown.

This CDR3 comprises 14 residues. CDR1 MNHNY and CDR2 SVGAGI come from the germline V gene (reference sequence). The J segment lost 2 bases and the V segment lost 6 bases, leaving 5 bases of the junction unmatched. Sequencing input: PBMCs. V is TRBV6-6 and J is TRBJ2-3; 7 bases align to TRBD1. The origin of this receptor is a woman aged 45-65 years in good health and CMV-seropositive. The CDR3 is CASRETGPTDTQYF. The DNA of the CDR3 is TGTGCCAGCAGAGAGACAGGGCCCACAGATACGCAGTATTTT.